This T cell receptor beta chain was identified in a study of blood T cell repertoires in COVID-19 (dated by TCRdb to 2018 to 2020). Context from the whole study: The collaborator samples originated in the United States, Italy and Spain and spanned the acute and convalescent phases of COVID-19. The prospective study material was composed of cDNA or gDNA derived from T cells, B-cell-depleted T cells, or PBMCs. The dataset comprised deeply sampled blood TCRbeta repertoires from subjects exposed to, actively infected with, or recovered from COVID-19. A freely available public database, intended as a resource for researchers studying the immune response to SARS-CoV-2, is where the repertoires were released. The samples were drawn from the first 160 participants of the ongoing ImmuneRACE study and from 1,200 or so subjects provided by 6 global collaborators. Nearly every sample came with metadata listing a de-identified subject ID, COVID-19 status, age in years and sex. Where available, HLA class I and class II types were obtained from metadata supplied by the sample provider rather than from assay-based typing.

TCRbeta CDR3 regions were amplified from genomic DNA using the immunoSEQ Assay, a bias-controlled multiplex PCR. Concerning the study's data processing: Within the assay, amplification of reference gene primers was used to estimate how many nucleated cells each sample contained. Sequence reads were collapsed and filtered to measure the absolute abundance of every unique TCRbeta CDR3 rearrangement. For each sample, productive Simpson clonality was calculated as the square root of Simpson's diversity index across productive rearrangements. TCRdb took over this immuneACCESS table, retaining in-frame rearrangements with V and J assigned. Such tables are incomplete; in checked studies, under half of the missing clones stem from an unresolved V gene, and the remainder is unexplained. That table gives V, J and clone size, and the DNA gave D and trimming. For this sample the table gives 200,000 to 250,000 clones, of which nearly 90% were detected only once. The ten largest clones represent 10% to 13% of the sample.

This clone showed up just once. The clone's antigen remains unknown. Base qualities are missing; no much larger clone stands one base away. Enrolling through a virtual design, the prospective study's participants ranged in age from about 18 to 89 years and lived across 24 United States geographic areas. To assign participants to cohorts, the prospective study relied on clinical history that participants themselves reported in a screening survey and a study questionnaire. Recovered participants in ImmuneRACE Cohort 3 were defined as having two consecutive negative NP/OP PCR tests, clearance from a healthcare professional, or resolution of symptoms. In the prospective study, whole blood, serum and a nasopharyngeal or oropharyngeal swab were collected from each participant by mobile phlebotomists. Participants in the prospective study had the option to provide additional blood draws and questionnaires over an approximately 2-month period. Blood samples from the prospective study were shipped frozen or at room temperature prior to DNA extraction.

The CDR3 covers 18 residues, taking in both the cysteine and the phenylalanine. This entry keeps only the CDR3 DNA: 54 bases, framed from base 1. As encoded in the germline V gene, CDR1 is KGHSH while CDR2 is LQKENI. V is cut back by 0 bases and J by 0 bases, with 10 bases in the junction unmatched. Overall results and qualifications from the work: The amount of clinical and demographic metadata varied by source and participant and was provided uncurated.

Here the chain combines TRBV18 and TRBJ1-1, and 7 bases in between align with TRBD1. The sequenced sample consisted of PBMCs or T cells enriched from blood (not recorded which). The TCR sequence derives from a man in his thirties or forties who had recovered from COVID-19. The nucleotide sequence is given as TGTGCCAGCTCACCACCGAATAGCGGAACAGGGGTGAACACTGAAGCTTTCTTT. Its protein product is CASSPPNSGTGVNTEAFF.